This T cell receptor (beta chain) was sequenced for a study of T cell responses to AZD1222 COVID-19 vaccine. Across the study: The study pooled second doses at about 4 or about 12 weeks.

Notes on the study in general: No repertoire was sampled before or during the peak T cell response, only after it.

Remarks on this clone: No antigen is known for it.

Germline loops: CDR1 WSHSY, CDR2 SAAADI. The CDR3 is made up of 14 amino acids. V lost 7 bases, J lost 3 bases, and 12 bases lay in between. Some clones are missing from TCRdb's copy, which holds only in-frame ones; the method was immunoSEQ multiplex PCR. The sample contains under 150,000 clones, 85% to 95% of which appear only once. This sequence was found in an adult in good health. The chain links TRBV10-2 to TRBJ2-2, with D tentatively TRBD1 or TRBD2 (5 bases each). Sequenced here: peripheral blood, sampled on day 0 of AZD1222 vaccination. CDR3 loop: CASTPGRDTGELFF. CDR3 nucleotide sequence: TGCGCCAGCACTCCGGGGCGGGACACCGGGGAGCTGTTTTTT.